This T cell receptor beta chain was observed in a study of OX40 agonist ivuxolimab in advanced cancers. The CDR3 loop spans 14 amino acids. V shed 4 bases, J shed 2 bases, and the junction held 2 bases outside the gene matches. Germline V gene lookup returns CDR1 SGHTA and CDR2 FQGNSA. Sequencing was performed with immunoSEQ multiplex PCR; in TCRdb, only in-frame clones are kept and a portion is missing. The table has more than 80,000 clones, 93% seen once; the top ten hold over 0.2%. The chain recombines TRBV7-2 with TRBJ2-4, with 7 bases matching TRBD1. The clonotype comes from an adult with an advanced solid tumor such as melanoma, head and neck, liver or kidney cancer. The sample consisted of CD4+ or CD8+ T cells sorted from blood, taken in a trial of the OX40 agonist ivuxolimab. CDR3 in amino acids: CASSSGQTKNIQYF. For the CDR3, the DNA is TGTGCCAGCAGCTCGGGACAGACCAAAAACATTCAGTACTTC.